A single sample is the source of the 22 T cell receptor beta chains below, sequenced in a study of blood T cell repertoires in COVID-19. The repertoire was sequenced with immunoSEQ multiplex PCR; TCRdb's copy has only in-frame clones and lacks some. The sample records fewer than 400,000 clones, 65% to 85% being singletons. Sequenced material: peripheral blood. The receptors were sampled from a man aged 25-40 years with active or convalescent COVID-19.

This rearrangement joins TRBV9 to TRBJ1-5; D not resolved. With 0 bases removed from V and 0 bases from J, the gap between germline ends came to 10 bases. Germline loops: CDR1 SGDLS, CDR2 YYNGEE. This CDR3 region has 16 residues. The CDR3 DNA follows: TGTGCCAGCAGCGTAGGGGGAGGTTATAGCAATCAGCCCCAGCATTTT. Its translation is CASSVGGGYSNQPQHF.

The rearrangement links TRBV19 to TRBJ2-7; 10 bases agree with TRBD1. Per the germline V gene, CDR1 is LNHDA and CDR2 is SQIVND (reference sequence). Unmatched junction bases numbered 8, after V lost 7 bases and J lost 5 bases. This CDR3 region has 14 residues. The CDR3 loop is CASTLGQGFNEQYF. The CDR3 coding sequence is TGTGCCAGTACCTTGGGACAGGGGTTCAACGAGCAGTACTTC. Looking up the rest from reference TRBV19 and TRBJ2-7 gives the full variable domain: DGGITQSPKYLFRKEGQNVTLSCEQNLNHDAMYWYRQDPGQGLRLIYYSQIVNDFQKGDIAEGYSVSREKKESFPLTVTSAQKNPTAFYLCASTLGQGFNEQYFGPGTRLTVT.

The V gene is TRBV20-1, the J gene TRBJ1-5; D uncertain. V was clipped by 3 bases and J by 2 bases, with 11 bases between them. The CDR3 is 14 amino acids. Germline CDR1 DFQATT, CDR2 SNEGSKA (reference sequence). CDR3 nucleotide sequence: TGCAGTGCTAGTCTCCCGGCGGGCAATCAGCCCCAGCATTTT. Translating gives CSASLPAGNQPQHF.

The chain recombines TRBV18 with TRBJ1-1; the D gene is possibly TRBD1 (6 bases). Germline lookup yields CDR1 KGHSH and CDR2 LQKENI. The CDR3 totals 16 residues. The germline V and J ends were trimmed by 3 bases and 2 bases, with 16 bases remaining between them. This chain's CDR3 is CASSPPRGADNTEAFF. CDR3 sequence (DNA): TGTGCCAGCTCACCGCCCCGGGGGGCGGACAACACTGAAGCTTTCTTT. The full variable domain, in which reference TRBV18 and TRBJ1-1 provide the parts outside the CDR3, is NAGVMQNPRHLVRRRGQEARLRCSPMKGHSHVYWYRQLPEEGLKFMVYLQKENIIDESGMPKERFSAEFPKEGPSILRIQQVVRGDSAAYFCASSPPRGADNTEAFFGQGTRLTVV.

The chain carries TRBV7-3 and TRBJ1-1; D is ambiguous. This CDR3 region has 15 residues. CDR1 is SGHTA, CDR2 FQGTGA, per germline. V shed 7 bases and J shed 0 bases, with 15 bases lying between them. CDR3 protein: CASTLRPNLNTEAFF. DNA for the CDR3: TGTGCCAGCACCCTACGTCCAAATTTGAACACTGAAGCTTTCTTT.

V is TRBV3-1 (or the pseudogene TRBV3-2) and J is TRBJ1-1, with D unclear. CDR3 length: 14 amino acids. Germline assignment: CDR1 LGHDT and CDR2 YNNKEL (reference sequence). V was shortened by 4 bases and J by 3 bases, with 12 bases between the two germline ends. This CDR3 reads CASSPSSFHTEAFF. DNA for the CDR3: TGTGCCAGCAGCCCGTCGAGTTTTCACACTGAAGCTTTCTTT.

The chain combines TRBV5-1 with TRBJ2-3; 7 positions agree with TRBD1. Germline CDR1 reads SGHRS; CDR2 reads YFSETQ. The CDR3 is 15 amino acids. V shed 4 bases, J shed 4 bases, and the junction held 9 bases outside the gene matches. The CDR3 is CASSPRQGDADTQYF. CDR3 nucleotides: TGCGCCAGCAGCCCCAGACAGGGAGACGCAGATACGCAGTATTTT. The full variable domain, completed using reference TRBV5-1 and TRBJ2-3, is KAGVTQTPRYLIKTRGQQVTLSCSPISGHRSVSWYQQTPGQGLQFLFEYFSETQRNKGNFPGRFSGRQFSNSRSEMNVSTLELGDSALYLCASSPRQGDADTQYFGPGTRLTVL.

A word on this clone: Other DNA sequences in the same sample also yield this CDR3. The V gene is TRBV27, the J gene TRBJ2-3; a weak D match, TRBD2 (6 bases). The CDR3 is 14 amino acids. V lost 5 bases and J lost 6, with 15 bases in between. The germline gives CDR1 MNHEY, CDR2 SMNVEV (reference sequence). This chain's CDR3 is CASSPGLLSDTQYF. The CDR3 DNA reads as TGTGCCAGCAGTCCGGGACTCCTTTCGGATACGCAGTATTTT.

This clone has only one observation. The rearrangement links TRBV10-3 to TRBJ1-5, with D maybe TRBD1 (5 bases). Germline CDR1 ENHRY, CDR2 SYGVKD. The CDR3 is made up of 13 amino acids. The ends were cut back, 7 bases at V and 5 bases at J, with 12 bases in the middle. The CDR3 protein is CAITQGLDQPQHF. The CDR3 nucleotides read TGTGCCATCACCCAGGGTCTGGATCAGCCCCAGCATTTT.

This clone was seen a few times. This chain links TRBV29-1 with TRBJ2-5; maybe TRBD1 (5 bases). V lost 4 bases and J 4 bases, leaving 7 bases between the germline ends. This CDR3 comprises 11 residues. Germline CDR1 is SQVTM and CDR2 is ANQGSEA. The CDR3, as DNA: TGCAGCGTTGGGGGCATAGAGACCCAGTACTTC. This gives the protein CSVGGIETQYF.

Comments on this clone: Relative to the germline gene, one junction end is altered; a read error may explain this. The chain recombines TRBV5-4 with TRBJ2-7; 10 bases map to TRBD1. Germline CDR1 reads SGHNT; CDR2 reads YYREEE (reference sequence). This CDR3 contains 13 residues. The CDR3 sequence is CASSWGTGDILEF. CDR3 DNA: TGTGCCAGCAGCTGGGGGACAGGGGATATCTTGGAGTTC.

The chain links TRBV18 to TRBJ2-7, with 7 bases aligning to TRBD1. This CDR3 region has 15 residues. The J segment lost 0 bases and the V segment lost 1 base, leaving 3 bases of the junction unmatched. Germline CDR1 reads KGHSH; CDR2 reads LQKENI. The CDR3 region has the DNA TGTGCCAGCTCACCACGACAGGGCACCTCCTACGAGCAGTACTTC. Translation gives CASSPRQGTSYEQYF. Together with reference TRBV18 and TRBJ2-7, the CDR3 gives the full variable domain: NAGVMQNPRHLVRRRGQEARLRCSPMKGHSHVYWYRQLPEEGLKFMVYLQKENIIDESGMPKERFSAEFPKEGPSILRIQQVVRGDSAAYFCASSPRQGTSYEQYFGPGTRLTVT.

This clone was counted a few times. This chain uses TRBV4-2 with TRBJ2-3; 11 bases are a match to TRBD2. The CDR3 contains 18 residues. Germline lookup yields CDR1 LGHNA and CDR2 YNFKEQ. V gave up 1 base and J gave up 2 bases; unmatched junction bases: 8. In nucleotides, the CDR3 is TGTGCCAGCAGCCAAGTATTTTCTAGCGGGAGGACCACAGATACGCAGTATTTT. Its translation is CASSQVFSSGRTTDTQYF.

This sequence joins TRBV7-9 and TRBJ2-3, with 10 bases aligning to TRBD2. Germline V lookup: CDR1 SEHNR, CDR2 FQNEAQ (reference sequence). V was clipped by 5 bases and J by 3 bases; unmatched bases: 11. The length of the CDR3 is 17 residues. The CDR3, as DNA: TGTGCCAGCAGCACTGGGACTAGCGTTTATGTTACAGATACGCAGTATTTT. As protein: CASSTGTSVYVTDTQYF.

The rearrangement uses TRBV29-1 and TRBJ2-1; D ambiguous. Per the germline V gene, CDR1 is SQVTM and CDR2 is ANQGSEA. The length of the CDR3 is 10 residues. V was clipped by 4 bases and J by 6 bases, with 4 bases between them. The CDR3 loop is CSVGGNEQFF. The CDR3, as DNA: TGCAGCGTTGGAGGCAATGAGCAGTTCTTC.

This rearrangement joins TRBV11-3 to TRBJ2-7; 11 nucleotides align to TRBD1. CDR1 is SGHNT and CDR2 is YENEEA in the germline V gene. The V gene end was trimmed by 1 base and the J gene end by 1 base; junction bases not matched to a gene: 3. This CDR3 comprises 16 residues. CDR3 loop: CASSLGRDRGSYEQYF. The CDR3 nucleotides are TGTGCCAGCAGCTTAGGACGGGACAGGGGGTCCTACGAGCAGTACTTC.

This clone was counted a single time. The chain carries TRBV7-9 and TRBJ1-1; no clear D. The CDR3 length is 14 residues. Trimming took off 5 bases at V and 1 base at J, with 11 bases between the two ends. CDR1 and CDR2 from the germline V gene are SEHNR and FQNEAQ (reference sequence). The CDR3 sequence is CASSRLEGNTEAFF. The CDR3, as DNA: TGTGCCAGCAGCCGCCTTGAGGGGAACACTGAAGCTTTCTTT.

V gene TRBV6-5 combines with J gene TRBJ1-4; 9 nucleotides align to TRBD1. The germline gives CDR1 MNHEY, CDR2 SVGAGI. The CDR3 covers 14 residues. J was trimmed by 8 bases and V by 6 bases; bases with no gene match: 7. The CDR3 bases are TGTGCCAGCAGGGAGACAGGGGGATTCGAAAAACTGTTTTTT. Its protein is CASRETGGFEKLFF.

The table lists this clone with a count of one. The gene calls are TRBV19 and TRBJ2-1; D is possibly TRBD1 (6 bases). Germline CDR1 and CDR2: LNHDA and SQIVND (reference sequence). There are 14 residues in the CDR3. V lost 5 bases and J lost 9, with 17 bases in between. The CDR3 nucleotides read TGTGCCAGTAGTCAGGGGCACAAGGTCGGTGAGCAGTTCTTC. Translation: CASSQGHKVGEQFF.

The rearrangement joins TRBV4-3 to TRBJ1-1; 11 bases agree with TRBD1. Germline CDR1 LGHNA, CDR2 YSLEER. The CDR3 covers 18 residues. The V gene end was trimmed by 0 bases and the J gene end by 2 bases; junction bases not matched to a gene: 8. In nucleotides, the CDR3 is TGCGCCAGCAGCCAAGAACAATTGGACAGGGGGCGTAACACTGAAGCTTTCTTT. Protein product: CASSQEQLDRGRNTEAFF.

The chain has TRBV6-6 and TRBJ2-1; D unclear. This CDR3 region has 13 residues. Trimming took 0 bases from V and 14 from J, leaving 14 bases between them. Germline V gene sequence: CDR1 MNHNY, CDR2 SVGAGI (reference sequence). The CDR3 sequence is CASSYSDMRPEFF. CDR3 DNA: TGTGCCAGCAGTTACTCGGATATGCGGCCGGAGTTCTTC.

This chain uses TRBV9 with TRBJ2-1; 8 positions match TRBD2. V shed 3 bases and J 7 bases; nucleotides not matched to a gene: 12. Germline V gives CDR1 SGDLS, CDR2 YYNGEE. CDR3 length equals 16 residues. The CDR3 spells CASSAGGGGPSNEQFF. CDR3 nucleotide sequence: TGTGCCAGCAGCGCGGGAGGGGGAGGACCATCAAATGAGCAGTTCTTC.